The clone carrying this T cell receptor (beta chain) was observed a handful of times. The antigen is not known. Germline V lookup: CDR1 SGHAT, CDR2 FQNNGV. This CDR3 has 18 amino acids. V was clipped by 4 bases and J by 2 bases, with 24 bases between them. This record comes from a study of early T cells in non-severe SARS-CoV-2 infection. Background on the study: Bulk RNA taken from unsorted whole blood was sequenced, leaving chains unpaired.

Study results and limitations: Comparison of clonotypes with VDJdb favored anti-spike CD8 responses while missing private and CD4 specificities.

Molecules of cDNA were individually given unique molecular identifiers that were attached to them. From the 5' RACE reads, TCRdb called clonotypes with MiXCR, one entry per CDR3 protein. In the table there are approximately 57,000 distinct CDR3 sequences, roughly an eighth of which are singletons. The sequenced material came from whole blood. This chain connects TRBV11-2 to TRBJ2-7, with D perhaps matching TRBD2 (7 bases). The sequence was obtained from an adult who was a healthcare worker with PCR-confirmed SARS-CoV-2 infection or an uninfected control (not recorded which). The CDR3 spells CASSSHLRGGTSAYEQYF. DNA of the CDR3: TGTGCCAGCAGCTCACACCTCAGGGGAGGGACCTCAGCCTACGAGCAGTACTTC.